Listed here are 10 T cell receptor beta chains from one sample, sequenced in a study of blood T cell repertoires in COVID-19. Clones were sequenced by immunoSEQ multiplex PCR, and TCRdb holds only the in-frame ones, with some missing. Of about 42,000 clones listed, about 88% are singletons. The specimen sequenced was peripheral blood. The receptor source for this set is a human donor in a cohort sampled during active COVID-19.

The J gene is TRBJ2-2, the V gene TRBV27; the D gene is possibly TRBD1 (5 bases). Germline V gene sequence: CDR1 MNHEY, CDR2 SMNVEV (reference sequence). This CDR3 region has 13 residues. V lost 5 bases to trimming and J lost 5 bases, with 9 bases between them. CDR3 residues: CASSIGVTGELFF. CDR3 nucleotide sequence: TGTGCCAGCAGTATAGGGGTGACCGGGGAGCTGTTTTTT.

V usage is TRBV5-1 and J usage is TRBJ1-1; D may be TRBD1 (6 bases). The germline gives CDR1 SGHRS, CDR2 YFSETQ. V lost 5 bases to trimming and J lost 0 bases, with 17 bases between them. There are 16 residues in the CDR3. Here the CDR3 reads CASSPSGVPVNTEAFF. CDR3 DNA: TGCGCCAGCAGTCCTTCAGGGGTTCCCGTGAACACTGAAGCTTTCTTT.

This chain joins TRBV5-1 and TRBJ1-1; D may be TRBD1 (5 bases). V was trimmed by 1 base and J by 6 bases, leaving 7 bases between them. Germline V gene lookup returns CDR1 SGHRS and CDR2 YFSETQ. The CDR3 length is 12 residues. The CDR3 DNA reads TGCGCCAGCAGCTTGAGGGGCCCTGAAGCTTTCTTT. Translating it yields CASSLRGPEAFF.

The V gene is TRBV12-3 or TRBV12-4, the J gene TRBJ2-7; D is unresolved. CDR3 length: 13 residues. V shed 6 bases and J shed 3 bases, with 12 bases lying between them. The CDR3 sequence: CASSLSPLYEQYF. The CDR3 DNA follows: TGTGCCAGCAGCCTTTCTCCACTCTACGAGCAGTACTTC.

The DNA for the CDR3 is TGTGCCAGCAGCCAAATATCGGAAGCTTTCTTT. This sequence encodes CASSQISEAFF. V and J are TRBV3-1 (or the pseudogene TRBV3-2) and TRBJ1-1, with no clear D. The ends were cut back, 2 bases at V and 8 bases at J, with 6 bases in the middle. The CDR3 has 11 amino acids. Germline CDR1 and CDR2: LGHDT and YNNKEL (reference sequence).

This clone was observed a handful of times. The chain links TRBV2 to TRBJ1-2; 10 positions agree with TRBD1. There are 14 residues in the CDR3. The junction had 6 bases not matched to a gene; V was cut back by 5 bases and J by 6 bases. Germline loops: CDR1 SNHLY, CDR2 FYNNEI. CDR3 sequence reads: CASSYPDRGDGYTF. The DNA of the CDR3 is TGTGCCAGCAGTTATCCGGACAGGGGGGATGGCTACACCTTC.

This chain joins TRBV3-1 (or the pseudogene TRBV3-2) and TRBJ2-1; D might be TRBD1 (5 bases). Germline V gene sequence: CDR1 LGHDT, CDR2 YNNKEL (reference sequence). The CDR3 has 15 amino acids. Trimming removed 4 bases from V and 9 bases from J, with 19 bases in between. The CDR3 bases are TGTGCCAGCAGCCTTGACCACAGGTACCAGGGTGAGCAGTTCTTC. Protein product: CASSLDHRYQGEQFF.

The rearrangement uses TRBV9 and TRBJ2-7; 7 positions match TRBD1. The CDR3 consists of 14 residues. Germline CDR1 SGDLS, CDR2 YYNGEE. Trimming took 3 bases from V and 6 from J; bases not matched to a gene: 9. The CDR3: CASSEGGAVGEQYF. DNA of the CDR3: TGTGCCAGCAGCGAAGGGGGCGCGGTGGGCGAGCAGTACTTC.

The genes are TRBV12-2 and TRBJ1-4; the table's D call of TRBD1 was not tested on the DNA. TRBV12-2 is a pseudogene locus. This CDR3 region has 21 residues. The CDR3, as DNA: TGTGCAAGTCGCTTAGTCCTAGGATTGGACAGGTTGGCCAGATGGGTTGAAAAACTGTTTTTT. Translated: CASRLVLGLDRLARWVEKLFF.

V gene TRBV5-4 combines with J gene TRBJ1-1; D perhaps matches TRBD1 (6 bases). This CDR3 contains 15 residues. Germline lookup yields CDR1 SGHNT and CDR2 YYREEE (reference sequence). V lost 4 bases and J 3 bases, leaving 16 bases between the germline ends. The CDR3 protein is CASSPPYRADTEAFF. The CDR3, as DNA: TGTGCCAGCAGCCCACCTTACAGGGCGGACACTGAAGCTTTCTTT.